The clone carrying this T cell receptor (beta chain) was seen repeatedly, ten times or more. Its antigen is not known. This record comes from a study of cytomegalovirus exposure and HLA in healthy donors. The junction had 6 bases not matched to a gene; V was cut back by 2 bases and J by 8 bases. The CDR3 runs 14 residues. Germline CDR1 is GTSNPN and CDR2 is SVGIG (reference sequence). It was with 60 Vbeta and 13 Jbeta primers that the PCR ran. Under the authors' procedure: An analysis that came later counted some 80 million unique TCR beta chains, 10 million to 11 million shared. Some clones are missing from TCRdb's copy, which holds only in-frame ones; the method was immunoSEQ multiplex PCR. That table furnishes V, J and clone size, whereas the DNA furnished D and trimming. The sample has about 160,000 clones, approximately 82% seen once. General observations from the study: HLA restriction was apparent for most CMV-associated TCR beta chains in a later analysis. TCR beta V- and J-gene trimming, according to a later analysis, was linked to a missense DCLRE1C variant. The authors listed 164 TCR beta chains as cytomegalovirus-associated.

This chain connects TRBV30 to TRBJ1-4; TRBD1 aligns across 9 bases. The specimen was PBMCs. This TCR derives from a man aged 50-60 years in good health and CMV-seropositive. The CDR3 DNA follows: TGTGCCTGGAGTCCCGGGACAGGGCGGGAAAAACTGTTTTTT. Residues: CAWSPGTGREKLFF.